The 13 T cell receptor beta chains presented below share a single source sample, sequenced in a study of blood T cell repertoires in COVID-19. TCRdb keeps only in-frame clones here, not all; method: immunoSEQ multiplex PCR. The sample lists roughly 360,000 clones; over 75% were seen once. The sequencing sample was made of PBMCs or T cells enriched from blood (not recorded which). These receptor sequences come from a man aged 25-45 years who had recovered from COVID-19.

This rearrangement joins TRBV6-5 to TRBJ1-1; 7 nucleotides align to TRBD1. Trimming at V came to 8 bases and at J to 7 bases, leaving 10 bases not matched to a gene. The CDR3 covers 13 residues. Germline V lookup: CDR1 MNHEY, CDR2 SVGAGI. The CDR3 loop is CASHREGTVEAFF. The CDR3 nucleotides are TGTGCCAGCCACCGGGAGGGGACAGTTGAAGCTTTCTTT.

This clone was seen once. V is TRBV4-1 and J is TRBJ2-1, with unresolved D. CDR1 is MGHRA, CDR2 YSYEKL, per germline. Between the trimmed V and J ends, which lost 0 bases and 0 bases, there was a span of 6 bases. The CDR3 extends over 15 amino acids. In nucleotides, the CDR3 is TGCGCCAGCAGCCAAGATCCTACCTCCTACAATGAGCAGTTCTTC. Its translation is CASSQDPTSYNEQFF.

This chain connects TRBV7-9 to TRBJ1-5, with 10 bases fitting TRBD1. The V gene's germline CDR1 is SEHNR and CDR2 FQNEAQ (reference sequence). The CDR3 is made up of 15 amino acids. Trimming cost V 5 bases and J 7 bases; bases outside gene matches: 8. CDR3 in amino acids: CASSLGTGVFQPQHF. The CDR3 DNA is TGTGCCAGCAGCCTAGGGACAGGGGTTTTCCAGCCCCAGCATTTT.

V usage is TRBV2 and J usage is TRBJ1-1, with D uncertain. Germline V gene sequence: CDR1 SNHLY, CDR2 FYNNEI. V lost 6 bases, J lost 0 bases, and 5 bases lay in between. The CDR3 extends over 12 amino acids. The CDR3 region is CASRTLNTEAFF. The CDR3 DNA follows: TGTGCCAGCAGGACTCTGAACACTGAAGCTTTCTTT.

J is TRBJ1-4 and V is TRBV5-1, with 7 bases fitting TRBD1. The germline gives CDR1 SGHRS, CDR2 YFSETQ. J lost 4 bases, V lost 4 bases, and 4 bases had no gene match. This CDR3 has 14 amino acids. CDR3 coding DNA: TGCGCCAGCAGCCCGGGACAGAATAATGAAAAACTGTTTTTT. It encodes CASSPGQNNEKLFF.

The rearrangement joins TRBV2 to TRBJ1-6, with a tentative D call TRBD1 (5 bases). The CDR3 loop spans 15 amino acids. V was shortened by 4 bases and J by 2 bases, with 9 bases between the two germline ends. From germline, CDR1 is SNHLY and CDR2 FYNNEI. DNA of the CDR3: TGTGCCAGCAGTGGACCGGGGGCCTATAATTCACCCCTCCACTTT. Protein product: CASSGPGAYNSPLHF.

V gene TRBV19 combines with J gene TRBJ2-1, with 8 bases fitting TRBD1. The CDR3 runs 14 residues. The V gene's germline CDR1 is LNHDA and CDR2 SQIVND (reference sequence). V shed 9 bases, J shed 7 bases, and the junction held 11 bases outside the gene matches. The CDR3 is CASLSRGLANEQFF. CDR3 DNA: TGTGCCAGCCTATCCAGGGGGCTGGCTAATGAGCAGTTCTTC.

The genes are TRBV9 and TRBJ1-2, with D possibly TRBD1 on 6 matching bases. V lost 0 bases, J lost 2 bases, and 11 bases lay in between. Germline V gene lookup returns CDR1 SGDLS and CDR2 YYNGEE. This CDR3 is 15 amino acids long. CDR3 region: CASSVEPGVNYGYTF. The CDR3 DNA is TGTGCCAGCAGCGTAGAGCCAGGGGTCAACTATGGCTACACCTTC.

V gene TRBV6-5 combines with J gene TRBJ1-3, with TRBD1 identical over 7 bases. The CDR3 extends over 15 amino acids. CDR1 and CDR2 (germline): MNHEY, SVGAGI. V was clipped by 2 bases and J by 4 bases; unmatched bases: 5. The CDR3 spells CASSYTGVQGNTIYF. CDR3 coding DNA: TGTGCCAGCAGTTACACAGGGGTGCAAGGAAACACCATATATTTT.

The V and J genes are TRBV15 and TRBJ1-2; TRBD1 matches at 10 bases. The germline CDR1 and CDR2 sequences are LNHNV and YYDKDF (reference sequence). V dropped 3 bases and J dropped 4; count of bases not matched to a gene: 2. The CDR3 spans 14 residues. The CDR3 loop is CATSRDRGIYGYTF. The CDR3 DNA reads TGTGCCACCAGCAGGGACAGGGGGATCTATGGCTACACCTTC.

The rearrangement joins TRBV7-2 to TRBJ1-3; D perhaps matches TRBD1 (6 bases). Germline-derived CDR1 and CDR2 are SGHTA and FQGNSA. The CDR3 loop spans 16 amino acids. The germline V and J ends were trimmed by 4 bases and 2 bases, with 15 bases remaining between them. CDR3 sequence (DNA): TGTGCCAGCAGCTCCCTAAAGGGGGGGGCTGGAAACACCATATATTTT. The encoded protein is CASSSLKGGAGNTIYF.

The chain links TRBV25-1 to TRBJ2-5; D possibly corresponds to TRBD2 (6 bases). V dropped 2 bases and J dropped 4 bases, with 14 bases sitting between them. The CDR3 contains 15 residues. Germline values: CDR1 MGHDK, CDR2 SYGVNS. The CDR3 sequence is CASSENWGVGETQYF. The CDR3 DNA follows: TGTGCCAGCAGTGAAAACTGGGGGGTGGGAGAGACCCAGTACTTC.

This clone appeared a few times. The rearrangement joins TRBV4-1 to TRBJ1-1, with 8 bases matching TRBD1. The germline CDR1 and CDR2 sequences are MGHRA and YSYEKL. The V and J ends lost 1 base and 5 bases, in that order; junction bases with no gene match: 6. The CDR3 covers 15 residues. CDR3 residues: CASSQAFRGRTEAFF. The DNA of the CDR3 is TGCGCCAGCAGCCAAGCTTTCAGGGGGCGGACTGAAGCTTTCTTT.